The T cell receptor beta chain under discussion was sequenced for a study of PD-1 blockade in classical Hodgkin lymphoma. Study findings and constraints: By C4D1 there was a significant rise in CD4+ TCR diversity but not in CD8+ TCR diversity.

With regard to this clone: The antigen is unknown.

The patients all showed relapse after autologous stem cell transplantation, while their brentuximab vedotin exposure varied. Magnetic negative selection was used to purify CD4+ T cells from PBMCs that had been thawed. Profiled with immunoSEQ multiplex PCR; TCRdb holds only in-frame clones, not every one. Counted here are approximately 7,100 clones, 86% occurring once; the ten biggest clones make up around 1.7%. The CDR3 loop spans 16 amino acids. J lost 6 bases, V lost 4 bases, and 14 bases had no gene match. Germline CDR1 and CDR2: SGHRS and YFSETQ. Sequenced material: CD4+ T cells from blood, taken at baseline. This clonotype originated in a human donor with classical Hodgkin lymphoma. V gene TRBV5-1 combines with J gene TRBJ2-7; the match to TRBD1 covers 9 bases. The CDR3 here is CASSKQPGQGSGEQYF. The CDR3 bases are TGCGCCAGCAGCAAACAACCGGGACAGGGCTCGGGCGAGCAGTACTTC.